A selection of T cell receptor beta chains follows, all from one sample in a study of shared clonotypes between healthy human individuals. Profiled with immunoSEQ multiplex PCR; TCRdb holds only in-frame clones, not every one. The repertoire holds more than 900,000 clones, roughly 74% seen once, with more than 0.55% in the top ten. Input material: memory CD4+ T cells from PBMCs. The receptors originated from a man younger than 35 in good health. Some clones in this sample may be carry-over from other donors' samples. Both conserved end residues are part of each CDR3. The D gene is left open where the match is weak. Some rows mark clone size as missing; the rest say once, few, many or name a class of expanded clone.

>.|.|TRBV5-6|TRBJ1-1
TGTGCCAGCAGCCAAGGACAGAGGAATACTGAAGCTTTCTTT
CASSQGQRNTEAFF
>.|.|TRBV5-4|TRBJ2-5
TGTGCCAGCAGCTCTTCCGGGGAGACCCAGTACTTC
CASSSSGETQYF
>TRBD2|.|TRBV10-3|TRBJ2-7
TGTGCCATCAGCGCTAGCGGGACCCGCTCCTACGAGCAGTACTTC
CAISASGTRSYEQYF
>TRBD1|once|TRBV6-5|TRBJ2-7
TGTGCCAGCAGCCCAGGGGACAGGACTAAGGAGCAGTACTTC
CASSPGDRTKEQYF
>.|.|TRBV29-1|TRBJ2-2
TGCAGCGTTCCAAACCCTAGTGGGAACGGGGAGCTGTTTTTT
CSVPNPSGNGELFF
>.|.|TRBV27|TRBJ1-5
TGTGCCAGCAGTTTCGGTCGTAGCAATCAGCCCCAGCATTTT
CASSFGRSNQPQHF
>TRBD2|once|TRBV5-1|TRBJ2-2
TGCGCCAGCAGCCGGGGCCCACTAGCGGGAGGTACCGGGGAGCTGTTTTTT
CASSRGPLAGGTGELFF
>.|.|TRBV11-3|TRBJ2-5
TGTGCCAGCAGCTTAGGAACCGGGGAGACCCAGTACTTC
CASSLGTGETQYF
>.|.|TRBV30|TRBJ2-1
TGTGCCTGGAACCCCGGGGGAAATGAGCAGTTCTTC
CAWNPGGNEQFF
>TRBD1|.|TRBV6-1|TRBJ1-1
TGTGCCAGCAGTGACCGACAGGGGGCTGGATGGGGCACTGAAGCTTTCTTT
CASSDRQGAGWGTEAFF
>.|.|TRBV28|TRBJ1-5
TGTGCCAGCACCGCCCCCCTTCAGCCCCAGCATTTT
CASTAPLQPQHF
>TRBD2|.|TRBV9|TRBJ2-7
TGTGCCAGCAGCATGGGACTAGCGGAGTTCCTCGGCGAGCAGTACTTC
CASSMGLAEFLGEQYF
>TRBD1|.|TRBV2|TRBJ2-3
TGTGCCAGCAGTACCCAGGGACAGGGGGCGAGGGATACGCAGTATTTT
CASSTQGQGARDTQYF
>TRBD2|.|TRBV11-1|TRBJ2-1
TGTGCCAGCAGCTTAGGCCTAGCGGGGCTTAATGAGCAGTTCTTC
CASSLGLAGLNEQFF
>.|.|TRBV28|TRBJ1-2
TGTGCCAGCATTAGGGGTGGGCAGAACTATGGCTACACCTTC
CASIRGGQNYGYTF
>TRBD2|.|TRBV30|TRBJ2-1
TGTGCCTGGAGCGGGCTAGCGGAGATGTACAATGAGCAGTTCTTC
CAWSGLAEMYNEQFF
>TRBD1|few|TRBV5-5|TRBJ1-4
TGTGCCAGCAGCTTTACAGGGGGTAATGAAAAACTGTTTTTT
CASSFTGGNEKLFF
>.|.|TRBV29-1|TRBJ2-6
TGCAGCGCTTCGCCGGACCTCTCTGGGGCCAACGTCCTGACTTTC
CSASPDLSGANVLTF
>.|.|TRBV28|TRBJ1-5
TGTGCCAGCAGTTTCTTCCAGCCAAATCAGCCCCAGCATTTT
CASSFFQPNQPQHF
>.|once|TRBV5-1|TRBJ1-5
TGCGCCAGCAGGCGGAGTGGGAATCAGCCCCAGCATTTT
CASRRSGNQPQHF
>.|.|TRBV18|TRBJ1-1
TGTGCCAGCTCACCCCGGCAGCCCCTGAACACTGAAGCTTTCTTT
CASSPRQPLNTEAFF
>.|.|TRBV7-9|TRBJ2-7
TGTGCCAGCAGCCCAAGGAGCGGGTGGCAGGGCTTCTACGAGCAGTACTTC
CASSPRSGWQGFYEQYF
>.|.|TRBV2|TRBJ1-5
TGTGCCAGCAGTGAATACGGAAGCAATCAGCCCCAGCATTTT
CASSEYGSNQPQHF
>.|.|TRBV18|TRBJ1-1
TGTGCCAGCTCACTCGGGCAGGGGAACACTGAAGCTTTCTTT
CASSLGQGNTEAFF
>TRBD1|few|TRBV6-1|TRBJ2-7
TGTGCCAGCACTCGGGACAGCCAATACGAGCAGTACTTC
CASTRDSQYEQYF
>.|.|TRBV7-2|TRBJ2-3
TGTGCCAGCAGCTTAGCGCGGACCTATCCGACGCAGTATTTT
CASSLARTYPTQYF
>.|once|TRBV28|TRBJ1-1
TGTGGCATATCAAACACCTACACTGAAGCTTTCTTT
CGISNTYTEAFF
>.|.|TRBV2|TRBJ2-3
TGTGCCAGCACCTCCGGAGGGGACAATACGCAGTATTTT
CASTSGGDNTQYF
>.|.|TRBV27|TRBJ1-5
TGTGCCAGCAGTCCAACCCGTGGCAACAATCAGCCCCAGCATTTT
CASSPTRGNNQPQHF
>.|.|TRBV7-2|TRBJ1-1
TGTGCCAGCAGCTTAGGGAACAAAGCTTTCTTT
CASSLGNKAFF
>.|.|TRBV18|TRBJ1-6
TGTGCCAGCTCACCAACAATCGGCAGATCTACGGTGTCCCTCCACTTT
CASSPTIGRSTVSLHF
>.|.|TRBV16|TRBJ2-3
TGTGCCAGCAGCCAATCCCGCCACCCAGACAGTAGCACAGATACGCAGTATTTT
CASSQSRHPDSSTDTQYF
>TRBD1|.|TRBV6-6|TRBJ2-1
TGTGCCAGCAGTTACTCGAGGGACAGGGTCCCCTACGAGCAGTTCTTC
CASSYSRDRVPYEQFF
>.|once|TRBV28|TRBJ2-7
TGTGCCAGCAGTTTGCGGACAGAGCAGTACTTC
CASSLRTEQYF
>.|many|TRBV10-3|TRBJ2-1
TGTGCCGTACGGTCCTACAATGAGCAGTTCTTC
CAVRSYNEQFF
>.|.|TRBV28|TRBJ1-5
TGTGCCAGCGCATGGGGGACTGGGACGATGCAGCCCCAGCATTTT
CASAWGTGTMQPQHF